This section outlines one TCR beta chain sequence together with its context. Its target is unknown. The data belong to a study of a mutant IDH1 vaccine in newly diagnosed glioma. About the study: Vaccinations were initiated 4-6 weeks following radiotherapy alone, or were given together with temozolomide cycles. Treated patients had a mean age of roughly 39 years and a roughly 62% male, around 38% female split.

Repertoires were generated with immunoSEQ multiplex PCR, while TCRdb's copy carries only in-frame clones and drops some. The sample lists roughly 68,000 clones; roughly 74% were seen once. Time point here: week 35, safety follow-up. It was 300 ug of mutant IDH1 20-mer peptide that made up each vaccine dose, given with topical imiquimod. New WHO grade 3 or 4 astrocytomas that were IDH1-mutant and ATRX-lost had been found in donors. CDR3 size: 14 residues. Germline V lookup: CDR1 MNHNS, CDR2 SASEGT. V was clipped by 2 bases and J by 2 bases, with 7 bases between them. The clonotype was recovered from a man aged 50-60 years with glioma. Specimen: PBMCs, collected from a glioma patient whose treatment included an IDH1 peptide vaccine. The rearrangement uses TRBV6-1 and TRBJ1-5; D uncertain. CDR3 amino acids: CASSEFWGNQPQHF. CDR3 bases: TGTGCCAGCAGTGAATTTTGGGGCAATCAGCCCCAGCATTTT.